The 6 T cell receptor beta chains presented below share a single source sample, sequenced in a study of OX40 agonist ivuxolimab in advanced cancers. Sequenced by immunoSEQ multiplex PCR; TCRdb stores in-frame clones only, minus some. The sample contains fewer than 30,000 clones, 65% to 90% of which appear only once. The sample here was CD4+ or CD8+ T cells sorted from blood, taken in a trial of the OX40 agonist ivuxolimab. All receptors come from an adult with an advanced solid tumor such as melanoma, head and neck, liver or kidney cancer.

The chain has TRBV7-6 and TRBJ2-5, with 10 bases identical to TRBD1. J lost 5 bases, V lost 1 base, and 10 bases had no gene match. Germline V gene lookup returns CDR1 SGHVS and CDR2 FNYEAQ. This CDR3 comprises 17 residues. CDR3 nucleotide sequence: TGTGCCAGCAGCTTAGTGGTGACAGGGGGCGCGGGGGAGACCCAGTACTTC. Translating it yields CASSLVVTGGAGETQYF.

V and J are TRBV7-9 and TRBJ1-2; tentative D call: TRBD1 (5 bases). Germline CDR1 and CDR2: SEHNR and FQNEAQ (reference sequence). V lost 7 bases, J lost 3 bases, and 21 bases lay in between. CDR3 length: 16 amino acids. The DNA of the CDR3 is TGTGCCAGCACCCACCAACTCGGGGCCATGGACTATGGCTACACCTTC. Amino acid sequence: CASTHQLGAMDYGYTF.

The J gene is TRBJ2-2, the V gene TRBV27; 7 bases agree with TRBD1. The CDR3 loop spans 15 amino acids. Germline V CDR1 and CDR2: MNHEY, SMNVEV (reference sequence). The V and J ends lost 3 bases and 0 bases, in that order; junction bases with no gene match: 1. This CDR3 reads CASSLQGANTGELFF. In DNA, the CDR3 is TGTGCCAGCAGTTTGCAGGGGGCGAACACCGGGGAGCTGTTTTTT.

V and J are TRBV4-1 and TRBJ1-4, with TRBD1 matching over 9 bases. CDR3 size: 16 residues. Trimming removed 0 bases from V and 8 bases from J; junction bases left unmatched: 7. Germline CDR1 MGHRA, CDR2 YSYEKL. The CDR3 bases are TGCGCCAGCAGCCAAGATGCCGGGACAGGGAGCGAAAAACTGTTTTTT. Translating gives CASSQDAGTGSEKLFF.

This chain joins TRBV7-9 and TRBJ2-1, with D possibly being TRBD1 or TRBD2 (6 bases each). Germline assignment: CDR1 SEHNR and CDR2 FQNEAQ (reference sequence). With 0 bases removed from V and 9 bases from J, the gap between germline ends came to 12 bases. The CDR3 has 14 amino acids. CDR3 coding DNA: TGTGCCAGCAGCTTAGCACAGGGACTCACTGAGCAGTTCTTC. The encoded protein is CASSLAQGLTEQFF. The full variable domain, rest sourced from reference TRBV7-9 and TRBJ2-1, is DTGVSQNPRHKITKRGQNVTFRCDPISEHNRLYWYRQTLGQGPEFLTYFQNEAQLEKSRLLSDRFSAERPKGSFSTLEIQRTEQGDSAMYLCASSLAQGLTEQFFGPGTRLTVL.

The genes are TRBV4-1 and TRBJ1-1; a possible D gene is TRBD1 (6 bases). The CDR3 contains 17 residues. The V gene lost 2 bases and the J gene lost 0 bases, with 16 bases spanning the gap. The germline V gene encodes CDR1 MGHRA and CDR2 YSYEKL. CDR3 sequence reads: CASSQRGGRAMNTEAFF. The CDR3 DNA sequence: TGCGCCAGCAGCCAACGCGGGGGCAGAGCCATGAACACTGAAGCTTTCTTT.